Listed below are T cell receptor beta chains from one sample, sequenced in a study of T cell responses to AZD1222 COVID-19 vaccine. The method was immunoSEQ multiplex PCR; TCRdb's version includes in-frame clones alone and lacks a portion of them. The data show about 160,000 clones, with 94% seen just once and around 1.3% held by the top ten. This specimen was peripheral blood, taken on day 0 of AZD1222 vaccination. The receptor source for this set is an adult in good health. Each CDR3 is given with its conserved first and last residue. A D gene is named only where the DNA matches it firmly. Clone size appears in some rows only: once, few, many, or a class for an expanded clone.

D	V	J	size	CDR3	DNA
.	TRBV7-2	TRBJ1-4	.	CASSINRATNEKLFF	TGTGCCAGCAGCATTAACAGGGCAACTAATGAAAAACTGTTTTTT
TRBD1	TRBV2	TRBJ1-1	.	CASSVGGAGEAFF	TGTGCCAGCAGTGTAGGGGGCGCGGGTGAAGCTTTCTTT
.	TRBV7-9	TRBJ2-1	once	CASSILANEQFF	TGTGCCAGCAGCATTCTAGCGAATGAGCAGTTCTTC
.	TRBV10-2	TRBJ1-2	.	CASSTGWAYSGYTF	TGCGCCAGCAGTACAGGGTGGGCCTACTCTGGCTACACCTTC
.	TRBV7-9	TRBJ1-1	.	CASSQPGVLNTEAFF	TGTGCCAGCAGCCAACCGGGGGTCTTGAACACTGAAGCTTTCTTT
.	TRBV11-3	TRBJ2-3	.	CASSLDGYTQYF	TGTGCCAGCAGCCTAGACGGGTATACGCAGTATTTT
.	TRBV7-2	TRBJ1-6	.	CASSLLVPGPSPLHF	TGTGCCAGCAGCTTATTGGTGCCGGGACCTTCACCCCTCCACTTT
.	TRBV27	TRBJ1-2	.	CASNPYGPQGGYTF	TGTGCCTCTAATCCCTACGGTCCCCAGGGTGGCTACACCTTC
TRBD2	TRBV13	TRBJ2-1	once	CASSEGLSYNEQFF	TGTGCCAGCAGCGAGGGACTATCCTACAATGAGCAGTTCTTC
.	TRBV12-3/TRBV12-4	TRBJ2-3	.	CASSLVPDTQYF	TGTGCCAGCAGTTTAGTCCCAGATACGCAGTATTTT
.	TRBV6-5	TRBJ1-2	.	CASSFLGGYTF	TGTGCCAGCAGTTTCCTGGGTGGCTACACCTTC
.	TRBV18	TRBJ1-1	.	CASSLRTGEAFF	TGTGCCAGCTCACTCAGGACGGGTGAAGCTTTCTTT
.	TRBV19	TRBJ1-5	.	CASKEVLRQAQQPQHF	TGTGCCAGTAAGGAAGTGTTGCGACAGGCCCAGCAGCCCCAGCATTTT
.	TRBV7-8	TRBJ2-5	.	CASSPGTETQYF	TGTGCCAGCAGCCCCGGCACGGAGACCCAGTACTTC
TRBD1	TRBV19	TRBJ1-5	few	CASSRTGGGIYQPQHF	TGTGCCAGTAGTAGGACAGGGGGAGGGATTTATCAGCCCCAGCATTTT
.	TRBV5-6	TRBJ1-3	few	CASSFFLGYSGNTIYF	TGTGCCAGCAGCTTCTTTCTGGGGTACTCTGGAAACACCATATATTTT
.	TRBV3-1/TRBV3-2	TRBJ1-2	.	CASSASGLRYGYTF	TGTGCCAGCAGCGCTTCGGGCTTGCGGTATGGCTACACCTTC
.	TRBV4-1	TRBJ2-3	.	CASSQGPRGSDTQYF	TGCGCCAGCAGCCAAGGCCCCAGGGGTTCAGATACGCAGTATTTT
TRBD1	TRBV4-2	TRBJ2-1	.	CASRDRDSYNEQFF	TGTGCCAGCAGAGATCGGGACAGCTACAATGAGCAGTTCTTC
.	TRBV28	TRBJ2-4	.	CASREGSTKNIQYF	TGTGCCAGCAGGGAAGGGTCGACCAAAAACATTCAGTACTTC
TRBD1	TRBV3-1/TRBV3-2	TRBJ1-2	.	CASSQEGGQGGYTF	TGTGCCAGCAGCCAAGAGGGGGGACAGGGTGGCTACACCTTC